The 29 T cell receptor beta chains given below trace back to one sample, sequenced in a study of OX40 agonist ivuxolimab in advanced cancers. Method: immunoSEQ multiplex PCR; TCRdb's copy keeps in-frame clones and lacks some. The sample lists about 98,000 clones, 93% occurring once. The sample in question was CD4+ or CD8+ T cells sorted from blood, obtained in a trial of the OX40 agonist ivuxolimab. These receptors all come from an adult with an advanced solid tumor such as melanoma, head and neck, liver or kidney cancer.

The chain links TRBV5-1 to TRBJ2-2; 9 bases map to TRBD2. V shed 5 bases and J 4 bases; nucleotides not matched to a gene: 9. This CDR3 has 16 amino acids. Germline V gives CDR1 SGHRS, CDR2 YFSETQ. CDR3: CASRSTSGLGTGELFF. The DNA of the CDR3 is TGCGCCAGCAGGTCTACTAGCGGGTTAGGCACCGGGGAGCTGTTTTTT. The whole variable domain, filled in from reference TRBV5-1 and TRBJ2-2, reads KAGVTQTPRYLIKTRGQQVTLSCSPISGHRSVSWYQQTPGQGLQFLFEYFSETQRNKGNFPGRFSGRQFSNSRSEMNVSTLELGDSALYLCASRSTSGLGTGELFFGEGSRLTVL.

The chain combines TRBV28 with TRBJ1-5, with 7 bases that match TRBD1. CDR1 and CDR2 (germline): MDHEN, SYDVKM. V lost 4 bases, J lost 4 bases, and 10 bases stayed unmatched. The CDR3 contains 16 residues. DNA for the CDR3: TGTGCCAGCAGTTCAGGACAGGCATCCGTTAATCAGCCCCAGCATTTT. Protein product: CASSSGQASVNQPQHF.

The rearrangement uses TRBV9 and TRBJ2-1; a weak D match, TRBD2 (6 bases). Trimming took off 7 bases at V and 8 bases at J, with 13 bases between the two ends. This CDR3 is 12 amino acids long. Germline V gene lookup returns CDR1 SGDLS and CDR2 YYNGEE. The CDR3 DNA follows: TGTGCCAGCGGGGGGAGAGGACATGAGCAGTTCTTC. Encoded protein: CASGGRGHEQFF.

Here the CDR3 reads CASSSPRGNRRDYTF. The CDR3 coding sequence is TGTGCCAGCAGTTCCCCGAGGGGTAACCGCCGCGACTACACCTTC. The chain employs TRBV28 and TRBJ1-2; D is perhaps TRBD1 (5 bases). CDR1 is MDHEN, CDR2 SYDVKM, per germline. Trimming removed 4 bases from V and 10 bases from J, with 22 bases in between. CDR3 length equals 15 residues.

V and J are TRBV19 and TRBJ2-2; no reliable D call. CDR1 and CDR2 from the germline V gene are LNHDA and SQIVND (reference sequence). The V end was cut by 4 bases, the J end by 4 bases, with 16 bases between. The CDR3 totals 16 residues. The DNA of the CDR3 is TGTGCCAGTAGTACCTCTGGGGAAACGGGCACCGGGGAGCTGTTTTTT. This translates into CASSTSGETGTGELFF.

This chain uses TRBV4-1 with TRBJ2-4; 8 bases are shared with TRBD1. Germline CDR1 MGHRA, CDR2 YSYEKL. CDR3 length equals 15 residues. The trim removed 3 bases at V and 4 bases at J, leaving 5 bases unmatched. CDR3 sequence reads: CASSQPGTGKNIQYF. The CDR3, as DNA: TGCGCCAGCAGCCAGCCCGGGACAGGAAAAAACATTCAGTACTTC.

V usage is TRBV19 and J usage is TRBJ1-4, with 7 nucleotides matching TRBD1. This CDR3 is 16 amino acids long. Trimming took 6 bases from V and 2 from J; bases not matched to a gene: 9. CDR1 is LNHDA, CDR2 SQIVND, per germline (reference sequence). The CDR3 region is CASRKTQGLTNEKLFF. The CDR3 nucleotides are TGTGCCAGTAGGAAGACACAGGGGCTTACTAATGAAAAACTGTTTTTT.

The CDR3 DNA follows: TGTGCCAGCAGCTTAGCGGGGGGGCCTTACGAGCAGTACTTC. This encodes CASSLAGGPYEQYF. This rearrangement joins TRBV7-2 to TRBJ2-7; possible D gene TRBD2, 7 bases. CDR1 is SGHTA and CDR2 is FQGNSA in the germline V gene. This CDR3 is built from 14 residues. The V end lost 0 bases, the J end lost 4 bases, and 10 bases lay between the germline ends.

The V and J genes are TRBV6-6 and TRBJ1-5; 7 bases align to TRBD1. CDR1 is MNHNY, CDR2 SVGAGI, per germline (reference sequence). The V segment lost 6 bases and the J segment 2 bases; nucleotides outside the gene matches: 7. This CDR3 is 15 amino acids long. The CDR3 region is CASRSTGVGNQPQHF. The CDR3 DNA reads as TGTGCCAGCAGGTCCACAGGGGTTGGCAATCAGCCCCAGCATTTT.

The chain combines TRBV6-5 with TRBJ1-2; D is undetermined. In germline, CDR1 is MNHEY, CDR2 SVGAGI. The CDR3 spans 13 residues. V was cut by 5 bases and J by 8 bases, with 15 bases left in between. The chain's CDR3 is CASSEFDSQGYTF. The CDR3 bases are TGTGCCAGCAGTGAATTCGACTCGCAGGGCTACACCTTC.

V and J are TRBV7-2 and TRBJ1-2, with 8 positions matching TRBD1. J was trimmed by 4 bases and V by 1 base; bases with no gene match: 5. This CDR3 has 15 residues. Germline lookup yields CDR1 SGHTA and CDR2 FQGNSA. CDR3 DNA: TGTGCCAGCAGCTTAGTGGCAGGGGGCTTCTATGGCTACACCTTC. The encoded protein is CASSLVAGGFYGYTF.

The CDR3 coding sequence is TGTGCCAGCAGGCTTAGCGGGAGTGATACGCAGTATTTT. Its protein is CASRLSGSDTQYF. The V call is TRBV6-5, the J call TRBJ2-3; 9 nucleotides align to TRBD2. The V segment lost 6 bases and the J segment 6 bases; nucleotides outside the gene matches: 4. This CDR3 contains 13 residues. Germline CDR1 is MNHEY and CDR2 is SVGAGI.

V usage is TRBV28 and J usage is TRBJ1-4, with TRBD1 as a possible D gene (5 bases). V was cut by 8 bases and J by 5 bases, with 15 bases left in between. The CDR3 is 14 residues long. Looked up from germline, CDR1 is MDHEN and CDR2 is SYDVKM. CDR3 sequence (DNA): TGTGCCAGCCAACTACGGACACGGAATGAAAAACTGTTTTTT. Protein product: CASQLRTRNEKLFF.

The chain links TRBV11-2 to TRBJ2-5; TRBD2 aligns across 11 bases. Germline trimming cut 1 base from V and 2 bases from J; bases unmatched to any gene: 6. The CDR3 spans 17 residues. Germline assignment: CDR1 SGHAT and CDR2 FQNNGV. CDR3 protein: CASSLVASGGTQETQYF. The DNA of the CDR3 is TGTGCCAGCAGCTTAGTGGCTAGCGGGGGGACGCAAGAGACCCAGTACTTC.

This chain joins TRBV6-6 and TRBJ1-1; 9 bases are shared with TRBD1. The trim removed 0 bases at V and 7 bases at J, leaving 6 bases unmatched. The germline V gene has CDR1 MNHNY and CDR2 SVGAGI (reference sequence). The CDR3 runs 15 residues. CDR3 protein: CASSYSGTGSDEAFF. The CDR3, as DNA: TGTGCCAGCAGTTACTCCGGGACAGGGTCCGATGAAGCTTTCTTT.

This clone was found a few times. This sequence joins TRBV5-1 and TRBJ2-5; 7 bases are shared with TRBD2. The germline V gene has CDR1 SGHRS and CDR2 YFSETQ. CDR3 length equals 15 residues. V was pared by 2 bases and J by 5 bases, with 9 bases of the junction left unmatched. DNA for the CDR3: TGCGCCAGCAGCTTTGGGCGGGAGCTGATGGAGACCCAGTACTTC. Translating it yields CASSFGRELMETQYF. Complete variable domain (other parts from reference TRBV5-1 and TRBJ2-5): KAGVTQTPRYLIKTRGQQVTLSCSPISGHRSVSWYQQTPGQGLQFLFEYFSETQRNKGNFPGRFSGRQFSNSRSEMNVSTLELGDSALYLCASSFGRELMETQYFGPGTRLLVL.

The rearrangement links TRBV6-5 to TRBJ1-5; 7 bases are shared with TRBD1. Germline V gives CDR1 MNHEY, CDR2 SVGAGI. The V gene end was trimmed by 6 bases and the J gene end by 0 bases; junction bases not matched to a gene: 5. The CDR3 is 15 amino acids. The CDR3 nucleotides read TGTGCCAGCAGACGAGGGACAGATAGCAATCAGCCCCAGCATTTT. This translates into CASRRGTDSNQPQHF.

The chain combines TRBV9 with TRBJ2-3, with 11 bases that match TRBD2. Germline lookup yields CDR1 SGDLS and CDR2 YYNGEE. The CDR3 extends over 17 amino acids. V lost 2 bases to trimming and J lost 3 bases; unmatched junction nucleotides: 8. CDR3 region: CASSVGPGTSGTDTQYF. CDR3 nucleotides: TGTGCCAGCAGCGTGGGACCTGGGACTAGCGGAACAGATACGCAGTATTTT. The full variable domain, completed using reference TRBV9 and TRBJ2-3, is DSGVTQTPKHLITATGQRVTLRCSPRSGDLSVYWYQQSLDQGLQFLIQYYNGEERAKGNILERFSAQQFPDLHSELNLSSLELGDSALYFCASSVGPGTSGTDTQYFGPGTRLTVL.

This sequence joins TRBV5-4 and TRBJ2-1, with TRBD2 identical over 8 bases. Germline values: CDR1 SGHNT, CDR2 YYREEE (reference sequence). The CDR3 has 14 amino acids. Unmatched junction bases numbered 6, after V lost 2 bases and J lost 8 bases. CDR3 sequence reads: CASSLKSGSDEQFF. In nucleotides, the CDR3 is TGTGCCAGCAGCTTAAAAAGCGGGAGTGATGAGCAGTTCTTC.

The J gene is TRBJ2-1, the V gene TRBV7-2, with D tentatively TRBD2 (6 bases). This CDR3 region has 16 residues. Deletions cut 2 bases from V and 8 bases from J, with 19 bases between. The germline gives CDR1 SGHTA, CDR2 FQGNSA. The CDR3 sequence is CASSLLGYGSRDEQFF. The CDR3 DNA reads TGTGCCAGCAGCTTATTAGGTTACGGGAGCCGCGATGAGCAGTTCTTC.

The V and J genes are TRBV19 and TRBJ2-3; no clear D gene. With 5 bases removed from V and 0 bases from J, the gap between germline ends came to 12 bases. Germline CDR1 reads LNHDA; CDR2 reads SQIVND (reference sequence). This CDR3 has 15 residues. CDR3 sequence reads: CASSVRGESTDTQYF. DNA of the CDR3: TGTGCCAGTAGTGTCAGAGGTGAGAGCACAGATACGCAGTATTTT.

This chain uses TRBV6-1 with TRBJ1-1; D is uncertain. The germline V gene encodes CDR1 MNHNS and CDR2 SASEGT. This CDR3 is built from 12 residues. V lost 6 bases and J 11 bases, leaving 16 bases between the germline ends. CDR3 residues: CASRGKDRYAFF. The CDR3 DNA follows: TGTGCCAGCAGGGGCAAGGACCGATATGCTTTCTTT.

The chain employs TRBV15 and TRBJ1-2; D not resolved. Germline-derived CDR1 and CDR2 are LNHNV and YYDKDF (reference sequence). The CDR3 length is 14 residues. Between the trimmed V and J ends, which lost 0 bases and 4 bases, there was a span of 9 bases. Written as DNA, the CDR3 is TGTGCCACCAGCAGAGATCGTCCCGGCTATGGCTACACCTTC. Amino acid sequence: CATSRDRPGYGYTF.

V is TRBV9 and J is TRBJ2-3, with D uncertain. The V end lost 2 bases, the J end lost 5 bases, and 12 bases lay between the germline ends. CDR1 and CDR2 from the germline V gene are SGDLS and YYNGEE. There are 14 residues in the CDR3. The CDR3 is CASSVSGYGDTQYF. The DNA for the CDR3 is TGTGCCAGCAGCGTTTCTGGGTATGGAGATACGCAGTATTTT.

The J gene is TRBJ1-5, the V gene TRBV28; 9 bases map to TRBD1. Unmatched junction bases numbered 18, after V lost 6 bases and J lost 0 bases. The CDR3 is made up of 20 amino acids. Germline V gene sequence: CDR1 MDHEN, CDR2 SYDVKM. The CDR3 protein is CASRRRYRGLGVYSNQPQHF. CDR3 bases: TGTGCCAGCAGGAGGAGATACAGGGGGCTGGGGGTTTATAGCAATCAGCCCCAGCATTTT. The entire variable domain, with the rest obtained from reference TRBV28 and TRBJ1-5, is as follows: DVKVTQSSRYLVKRTGEKVFLECVQDMDHENMFWYRQDPGLGLRLIYFSYDVKMKEKGDIPEGYSVSREKKERFSLILESASTNQTSMYLCASRRRYRGLGVYSNQPQHFGDGTRLSIL.

The gene calls are TRBV19 and TRBJ2-1; TRBD2 agrees at 9 bases. V lost 9 bases, J lost 10 bases, and 13 bases stayed unmatched. CDR3 length: 14 residues. Germline V CDR1 and CDR2: LNHDA, SQIVND (reference sequence). In DNA form, the CDR3 reads TGTGCCAGCCGTCAGGGGACTAGCCTACAGGAGCAGTTCTTC. Its protein product is CASRQGTSLQEQFF.

The chain is built from TRBV6-5 and TRBJ1-6; D not resolved. The CDR3 spans 12 residues. Trimming stripped 2 bases from V and 7 bases from J, with 3 bases between. CDR1 is MNHEY and CDR2 is SVGAGI in the germline V gene. The CDR3 loop reads CASSYPNSPLHF. The CDR3 DNA reads as TGTGCCAGCAGTTACCCGAATTCACCCCTCCACTTT.

The chain has TRBV30 and TRBJ1-6; D remains ambiguous. The V end lost 3 bases, the J end lost 8 bases, and 8 bases lay between the germline ends. CDR1 and CDR2 from the germline V gene are GTSNPN and SVGIG (reference sequence). The length of the CDR3 is 12 residues. Here the CDR3 DNA reads TGTGCCTGGAGCTGGTCCCATTCACCCCTCCACTTT. It encodes CAWSWSHSPLHF.

The rearrangement joins TRBV7-3 to TRBJ2-2, with D hard to call. The CDR3 is made up of 15 amino acids. The ends were cut back, 3 bases at V and 3 bases at J, with 11 bases in the middle. Germline loops: CDR1 SGHTA, CDR2 FQGTGA. DNA of the CDR3: TGTGCCAGCAGCTTTTCTGGAAGGGACACCGGGGAGCTGTTTTTT. This codes for CASSFSGRDTGELFF.